These T cell receptor beta chains were read from a single sample in a study of CD8 T cells in Susac syndrome. One entry per CDR3 protein results from TCRdb running MiXCR on the immunoSEQ multiplex PCR reads. Among about 200,000 distinct CDR3 sequences listed, roughly 94% were seen once. The sequencing input was CD4+ T cells from PBMCs. These receptors all stem from a human donor in good health. The CDR3 runs from the conserved cysteine through the conserved F or W. Fields, in order: clone size, D gene, J gene, CDR3 length, V gene, CDR3 protein, CDR3 DNA. The D gene is left open where the match is weak. The listing skips clone size in some rows; elsewhere it reads once, few, many or a size class.

NA | NA | TRBJ2-3 | 15 | TRBV7-6 | CASSFQWAITDTQYF | TGTGCCAGCAGCTTCCAATGGGCCATCACAGATACGCAGTATTTT
NA | NA | TRBJ1-3 | 13 | TRBV29-1 | CSVGQSSGNTIYF | TGCAGCGTTGGACAGAGCTCTGGAAACACCATATATTTT
NA | NA | TRBJ1-2 | 16 | TRBV4-1 | CASTFIWRGTHYGYTF | TGCGCCAGTACGTTTATCTGGAGGGGGACACACTATGGCTACACCTTC
NA | TRBD2 | TRBJ2-2 | 16 | TRBV5-1 | CASSGLAGDSTGELFF | TGCGCCAGCAGCGGACTAGCGGGAGACAGCACCGGGGAGCTGTTTTTT
NA | NA | TRBJ2-3 | 12 | TRBV9 | CASSVAEDTQYF | TGTGCCAGCAGCGTAGCTGAAGATACGCAGTATTTT
NA | NA | TRBJ1-2 | 12 | TRBV29-1 | CSAARGTPGYTF | TGCAGCGCCGCCCGAGGGACTCCGGGCTACACCTTC
NA | NA | TRBJ2-3 | 11 | TRBV29-1 | CSGSGTDTQYF | TGCAGCGGTTCCGGCACAGATACGCAGTATTTT
NA | NA | TRBJ2-7 | 13 | TRBV9 | CASSVDGYYEQYF | TGTGCCAGCAGCGTAGACGGTTACTACGAGCAGTACTTC
NA | NA | TRBJ1-2 | 15 | TRBV12-3/TRBV12-4 | CASSFDRTAIYGYTF | TGTGCCAGCAGTTTTGATCGGACAGCGATTTATGGCTACACCTTC
once | TRBD2 | TRBJ2-2 | 16 | TRBV9 | CASSVVLAGDVGELFF | TGTGCCAGCAGCGTAGTACTAGCGGGAGACGTCGGGGAGCTGTTTTTT
NA | NA | TRBJ2-1 | 11 | TRBV3-1 | CASSQGHEQFF | TGTGCCAGCAGCCAGGGGCATGAGCAGTTCTTC
once | NA | TRBJ1-5 | 14 | TRBV30 | CAWSVTPSNQPQHF | TGTGCCTGGAGTGTAACCCCCAGCAATCAGCCCCAGCATTTT
once | NA | TRBJ2-5 | 16 | TRBV7-9 | CASSLMEGGDQETQYF | TGTGCCAGCAGCTTAATGGAGGGCGGGGACCAAGAGACCCAGTACTTC
NA | NA | TRBJ2-6 | 19 | TRBV6-1 | CASSRWRGTGEGGANVLTF | TGTGCCAGCAGCCGATGGAGGGGAACAGGGGAAGGTGGGGCCAACGTCCTGACTTTC
NA | NA | TRBJ1-2 | 14 | TRBV4-1 | CASSPTVAAYGYTF | TGCGCCAGCAGCCCGACGGTTGCAGCCTATGGCTACACCTTC
NA | NA | TRBJ1-6 | 12 | TRBV30 | CALSRTNSPLHF | TGTGCCTTGAGCAGAACGAATTCACCCCTCCACTTT
NA | TRBD1 | TRBJ2-3 | 13 | TRBV12-3/TRBV12-4 | CASSGQDTDTQYF | TGTGCCAGCAGTGGACAGGACACAGATACGCAGTATTTT
NA | TRBD1 | TRBJ2-2 | 15 | TRBV23-1 | CASSEPGTGPGELFF | TGCGCCAGCAGTGAGCCAGGGACAGGCCCCGGGGAGCTGTTTTTT
NA | NA | TRBJ2-3 | 17 | TRBV7-3 | CASSLYQMGVSTDTQYF | TGTGCCAGCAGCTTATATCAGATGGGGGTTAGTACAGATACGCAGTATTTT
NA | TRBD2 | TRBJ2-1 | 13 | TRBV12-3/TRBV12-4 | CASRGGTGDEQFF | TGTGCCAGCAGGGGGGGGACCGGGGATGAGCAGTTCTTC
NA | NA | TRBJ2-5 | 12 | TRBV29-1 | CSVDGGHGTQYF | TGCAGCGTTGACGGGGGACATGGGACCCAGTACTTC
NA | TRBD1 | TRBJ2-3 | 14 | TRBV7-9 | CASSLTGAADTQYF | TGTGCCAGCAGCCTAACAGGGGCCGCAGATACGCAGTATTTT
NA | TRBD1 | TRBJ1-2 | 13 | TRBV12-3/TRBV12-4 | CASSQGQGDGYTF | TGTGCCAGCAGTCAGGGACAGGGAGATGGCTACACCTTC
once | TRBD2 | TRBJ2-1 | 12 | TRBV20-1 | CSASFGGDEQFF | TGCAGTGCTAGTTTTGGGGGGGATGAGCAGTTCTTC
NA | NA | TRBJ2-3 | 13 | TRBV30 | CAWSVQFKLWQYF | TGTGCCTGGAGTGTACAGTTTAAGCTATGGCAGTATTTT